The T cell receptor beta chain described here comes from a study of cytomegalovirus exposure and HLA in healthy donors. Whole-study context: Out of 398 genotyped donors, 81% belonged to the Caucasian-associated ancestry cluster. Regarding the study as a whole: A later analysis reportedly found fewer N-insertions in an Asian-associated ancestry cluster than the approximately 670-donor mean. Earlier findings revealed that most TCR beta V segments proved productive either about 87% or about 30% of the time.

This CDR3 spans 17 amino acids. Looked up from germline, CDR1 is MNHNS and CDR2 is SASEGT. J was trimmed by 7 bases and V by 1 base; bases with no gene match: 10. Use of 60 Vbeta and 13 Jbeta primers characterized the PCR. Generated by immunoSEQ multiplex PCR, the TCRdb table keeps only in-frame clones and is missing some. The table includes 280,000 or so clones, 80% to 90% detected once. Details on this clone: Its target is not known.

The study sampled nominally healthy donors, though unrecorded immune exposures were likely. The sequencing input was PBMCs. This TCR came from a woman between 18 and 29 years old in good health and CMV-seronegative. The V call is TRBV6-1, the J call TRBJ1-4, with 9 bases lining up with TRBD1. CDR3: CASSEVGQGDSSEKLFF. The CDR3 coding sequence is TGTGCCAGCAGTGAAGTGGGACAGGGTGATAGTAGTGAAAAACTGTTTTTT.